This record concerns one TCR beta chain sequence. The CDR3 is made up of 15 amino acids. V lost 7 bases and J lost 3, with 16 bases in between. Germline V gene data show CDR1 as LNHDA and CDR2 as SQIVND (reference sequence). The data are from a study of blood T cell repertoires in COVID-19. Study overall: Acute-phase and convalescent COVID-19 samples originated in the United States, Italy and Spain. Sources were T cells, B-cell-depleted T cells, or PBMCs; the material itself was cDNA or gDNA.

Sequencing was performed with immunoSEQ multiplex PCR; in TCRdb, only in-frame clones are kept and a portion is missing. The data hold approximately 260,000 clones, with over 75% observed a single time. The chain combines TRBV19 with TRBJ1-5; D not resolved. The specimen sequenced was peripheral blood. This TCR came from a woman in her 70s with acute or convalescent COVID-19. This CDR3 reads CASNKLGRNNQPQHF. The CDR3 DNA reads TGTGCCAGTAATAAACTAGGGAGGAACAATCAGCCCCAGCATTTT. The complete variable domain, with remaining parts taken from reference TRBV19 and TRBJ1-5, reads DGGITQSPKYLFRKEGQNVTLSCEQNLNHDAMYWYRQDPGQGLRLIYYSQIVNDFQKGDIAEGYSVSREKKESFPLTVTSAQKNPTAFYLCASNKLGRNNQPQHFGDGTRLSIL.